This entry lists 27 T cell receptor beta chains sequenced from one sample in a study of breast tumors, draining lymph nodes, adjacent tissues. TCRdb reprocessed the multiplex PCR reads with MiXCR, giving one entry per CDR3 protein. The table shows 200,000 or so distinct CDR3 sequences, with 31% occurring only once. Breast cancer patients provided tissue from their axillary draining lymph nodes. Sequenced input: axillary lymph node tissue. Receptors were obtained from a female donor with breast cancer. Some clones in this sample may be carry-over from other donors' samples.

This clonotype was seen ten or more times. The chain couples TRBV14 to TRBJ1-6; 7 nucleotides agree with TRBD1. Germline values: CDR1 SGHDN, CDR2 FVKESK. The junction had 9 bases not matched to a gene; V was cut back by 4 bases and J by 6 bases. This CDR3 is built from 16 residues. CDR3 nucleotides: TGTGCCAGCAGCCCCCCGACAGGGCGGAGTAATTCACCCCTCCACTTT. It is translated as CASSPPTGRSNSPLHF.

A few counts support this clonotype. J is TRBJ1-2 and V is TRBV6-5; D is possibly TRBD1 (5 bases). This CDR3 has 13 residues. Germline V gene data show CDR1 as MNHEY and CDR2 as SVGAGI. Trimming pared 5 bases from V and 9 bases from J, leaving 16 bases between. The CDR3 sequence is CASSHGASVRYTF. The CDR3 DNA follows: TGTGCCAGCAGTCACGGGGCCTCCGTTCGCTACACCTTC.

As for this clonotype: Given a much more abundant clone one base away, this may be a read error. V gene TRBV5-8 combines with J gene TRBJ1-2, with D maybe TRBD1 (5 bases). This CDR3 region has 16 residues. The germline gives CDR1 SGHTS, CDR2 YDEGEE. CDR3 DNA sequence: TGTGCCAGCAGCTTGGCCTGGGGGGGGTTGAGCTATGGCCACACCTTC. This codes for CASSLAWGGLSYGHTF.

This clonotype was observed many times. This chain links TRBV6-2 or TRBV6-3 with TRBJ2-1, with TRBD1 matching over 7 bases. J gave up 0 bases and V 6 bases, and 8 bases lay outside the gene matches. This CDR3 contains 16 residues. Germline V gene sequence: CDR1 MNHEY, CDR2 SVGEGT. The chain's CDR3 is CASRGDRDRSYNEQFF. DNA of the CDR3: TGTGCCAGCAGGGGAGACAGGGACCGCTCCTACAATGAGCAGTTCTTC.

This clonotype was picked up many times. The rearrangement links TRBV30 to TRBJ1-2; D is undetermined. Germline CDR1 is GTSNPN and CDR2 is SVGIG (reference sequence). V lost 0 bases and J 4 bases, leaving 9 bases between the germline ends. The CDR3 is made up of 13 amino acids. CDR3 amino acids: CAWSVIGLYGYTF. CDR3 coding DNA: TGTGCCTGGAGTGTAATAGGGCTCTATGGCTACACCTTC.

This clonotype was picked up many times. The chain has TRBV7-8 and TRBJ1-5; 8 bases map to TRBD1. Trimming removed 6 bases from V and 0 bases from J; junction bases left unmatched: 7. Looked up from germline, CDR1 is SGHVS and CDR2 is FQNEAQ. This CDR3 region has 16 residues. The CDR3 coding sequence is TGTGCCAGCAGAGATGACAGGGGTCATAGCAATCAGCCCCAGCATTTT. Translation gives CASRDDRGHSNQPQHF.

In its sample, this clonotype was seen many times. This chain joins TRBV25-1 and TRBJ2-7; D is undetermined. Trimming cost V 1 base and J 5 bases, with 3 bases left between them. CDR1 is MGHDK and CDR2 is SYGVNS in the germline V gene. The CDR3 totals 11 residues. CDR3 sequence reads: CASSELNEQYF. CDR3 bases: TGTGCCAGCAGTGAATTAAACGAGCAGTACTTC.

A note on this clonotype: At one of its ends the junction is not consistent with the germline gene, which may arise from a read error. The V gene is TRBV12-3 or TRBV12-4, the J gene TRBJ1-2; perhaps TRBD1 as D (6 bases). The CDR3 is 15 residues long. CDR3 DNA: TGTGCCGGCAGCCTCCCCGGGACAATCGATTATGGCTACACCTTC. As protein: CAGSLPGTIDYGYTF.

This clonotype was recorded many times. The V call is TRBV27, the J call TRBJ2-1; D is unclear. Germline lookup yields CDR1 MNHEY and CDR2 SMNVEV (reference sequence). Deletions cut 8 bases from V and 6 bases from J, with 11 bases between. This CDR3 region has 12 residues. CDR3 region: CASQPNPNEQFF. CDR3 sequence (DNA): TGTGCCAGCCAACCAAATCCCAATGAGCAGTTCTTC.

Only one count was recorded for this clonotype. A much bigger clone sits one base away, suggesting this may be a read error. V gene TRBV12-3 or TRBV12-4 combines with J gene TRBJ2-7; the D is unclear. The V and J ends lost 2 bases and 5 bases respectively, with 10 bases between them. The CDR3 consists of 13 residues. This CDR3 is CASSLNEVNEQYF. CDR3 sequence (DNA): TGTGCCAGCAGTTTAAACGAAGTTAACGAGCAGTACTTC.

This clonotype was counted at least ten times. V gene TRBV18 combines with J gene TRBJ1-2; D gene uncertain. The V end lost 2 bases, the J end lost 0 bases, and 10 bases lay between the germline ends. Germline V CDR1 and CDR2: KGHSH, LQKENI. The CDR3 spans 15 residues. The CDR3 is CASSPERSANYGYTF. For the CDR3, the DNA is TGTGCCAGCTCACCAGAGCGGAGTGCTAACTATGGCTACACCTTC.

As concerns this clonotype: Possible read error: a much larger clone is one base away. The genes are TRBV6-5 and TRBJ1-4, with D uncertain. This CDR3 is built from 15 residues. Germline CDR1 and CDR2: MNHEY and SVGAGI. The V and J ends lost 6 bases and 1 base respectively, with 12 bases between them. This CDR3 reads CASRPTTVTNEKLFF. In nucleotides, the CDR3 is TGTGCCAGCAGACCTACGACGGTAACTAATGAAAAACTGTTTTTT.

This clonotype was counted a few times. The CDR3 sequence: CAWSSYRGVYGYTF. As DNA, the CDR3 is TGTGCCTGGAGTTCTTACAGGGGAGTCTATGGCTACACCTTC. The chain recombines TRBV30 with TRBJ1-2, with 7 bases aligning to TRBD1. Germline lookup yields CDR1 GTSNPN and CDR2 SVGIG (reference sequence). This CDR3 has 14 residues. V shed 2 bases and J 4 bases; nucleotides not matched to a gene: 7.

In DNA form, the CDR3 reads TGTGCCAGCAGCCAGAAGTTTGGACAGGGAGGGGAGACCCAGTACTTC. This codes for CASSQKFGQGGETQYF. The J gene is TRBJ2-5, the V gene TRBV5-4; possibly TRBD1 for D (8 bases). The CDR3 runs 16 residues. Trimming removed 4 bases from V and 5 bases from J, with 21 bases in between. CDR1 SGHNT and CDR2 YYREEE come from the germline V gene (reference sequence). The whole variable domain, filled in from reference TRBV5-4 and TRBJ2-5, reads ETGVTQSPTHLIKTRGQQVTLRCSSQSGHNTVSWYQQALGQGPQFIFQYYREEENGRGNFPPRFSGLQFPNYSSELNVNALELDDSALYLCASSQKFGQGGETQYFGPGTRLLVL.

This CDR3 is CASSLSSNYGYTF. CDR3 in DNA: TGTGCCAGCAGCTTATCTTCTAACTATGGCTACACCTTC. The J gene is TRBJ1-2, the V gene TRBV13; D not certain. The CDR3 has 13 residues. Germline CDR1 PRHDT, CDR2 FYEKMQ (reference sequence). The V gene lost 2 bases and the J gene lost 0 bases, with 4 bases spanning the gap.

The chain employs TRBV18 and TRBJ2-1; 9 positions match TRBD1. The CDR3 sequence is 15 residues long. CDR1 is KGHSH, CDR2 LQKENI, per germline. The ends lost 2 bases at V and 9 bases at J; junction bases unmatched: 8. CDR3: CASSPGTGIQSEQFF. As DNA, the CDR3 is TGTGCCAGCTCACCAGGGACAGGGATACAAAGTGAGCAGTTCTTC.

In its sample, this clonotype was seen many times. This CDR3 is CSARLRGRGSYEQYF. The CDR3 DNA reads TGCAGTGCTAGACTCCGGGGGCGGGGGAGCTACGAGCAGTACTTC. The chain employs TRBV20-1 and TRBJ2-7, with D possibly TRBD2 on 7 matching bases. Deletions cut 2 bases from V and 3 bases from J, with 17 bases between. Looked up from germline, CDR1 is DFQATT and CDR2 is SNEGSKA (reference sequence). The CDR3 loop spans 15 amino acids.

This clonotype was counted many times. V usage is TRBV20-1 and J usage is TRBJ1-2; 10 nucleotides agree with TRBD1. The CDR3 totals 15 residues. CDR1 is DFQATT and CDR2 is SNEGSKA in the germline V gene (reference sequence). V gave up 0 bases and J gave up 6 bases; unmatched junction bases: 7. CDR3 DNA: TGCAGTGCTAGAGATGTGGGGACAGGGGCTGATGGCTACACCTTC. It is translated as CSARDVGTGADGYTF.

At least ten counts were recorded for this clonotype. One end of the junction is discordant with germline, which a read error may explain. This rearrangement joins TRBV20-1 to TRBJ1-2; the D gene is possibly TRBD1 (5 bases). Germline-derived CDR1 and CDR2 are DFQATT and SNEGSKA (reference sequence). The CDR3 runs 12 residues. The CDR3 loop reads CSGGTSRYGSTF. Written as DNA, the CDR3 is TGCAGTGGGGGCACCTCTAGGTATGGCTCCACCTTC.

This clonotype was recorded many times. This chain uses TRBV15 with TRBJ2-2; D gene uncertain. V was cut by 2 bases and J by 5 bases, with 12 bases left in between. This CDR3 is built from 15 residues. Germline V gene sequence: CDR1 LNHNV, CDR2 YYDKDF (reference sequence). As DNA, the CDR3 is TGTGCCACCAGCAGAAGCCGGCCCGGGACCGGGGAGCTGTTTTTT. This sequence encodes CATSRSRPGTGELFF.

This clonotype was detected a few times. The CDR3 bases are TGTGCCAGCAGTCCCAAAACAGGGGGCACTAATGAAAAACTGTTTTTT. Translation gives CASSPKTGGTNEKLFF. The J gene is TRBJ1-4, the V gene TRBV6-6; 9 positions agree with TRBD1. The CDR3 is 16 residues long. The V and J ends lost 5 bases and 2 bases, in that order; junction bases with no gene match: 6. Germline V gives CDR1 MNHNY, CDR2 SVGAGI (reference sequence).

The chain combines TRBV18 with TRBJ2-2; D unresolved. V was cut by 5 bases and J by 7 bases, with 20 bases left in between. The CDR3 spans 16 residues. Germline values: CDR1 KGHSH, CDR2 LQKENI. This chain's CDR3 is CASSYSGIPLVGELFF. CDR3 bases: TGTGCCAGCTCATATTCCGGAATCCCTCTCGTCGGGGAGCTGTTTTTT.

Details on this clonotype: A much bigger clone sits one base away, suggesting this may be a read error. This chain uses TRBV11-2 with TRBJ2-1; 8 positions match TRBD2. CDR1 is SGHAT, CDR2 FQNNGV, per germline. Trimming at V came to 0 bases and at J to 8 bases, leaving 15 bases not matched to a gene. There are 18 residues in the CDR3. The CDR3 protein is CASSLDHPTGRAGDEQFF. Here the CDR3 DNA reads TGTGCCAGCAGCTTAGATCACCCTACCGGGAGGGCCGGCGATGAGCAGTTCTTC.

The V gene is TRBV2, the J gene TRBJ1-6; 10 positions match TRBD1. J lost 10 bases, V lost 7 bases, and 4 bases had no gene match. The CDR3 loop spans 13 amino acids. The germline CDR1 and CDR2 sequences are SNHLY and FYNNEI. This CDR3 is CASKGQGNSPLHF. CDR3 bases: TGTGCCAGCAAGGGACAGGGGAACTCACCCCTCCACTTT.

The sample holds many counts of this clonotype. An end of the junction does not agree with germline; a read error may underlie this. The chain links TRBV2 to TRBJ1-2, with a tentative D call TRBD1 (6 bases). The germline V gene has CDR1 SNHLY and CDR2 FYNNEI. The CDR3 has 14 amino acids. The CDR3 spells CASREGGTAYGYTF. In DNA form, the CDR3 reads TGTGCCAGCAGGGAAGGGGGGACGGCCTATGGCTACACCTTC.

Many counts were recorded for this clonotype. The chain links TRBV6-1 to TRBJ1-2; TRBD1 aligns across 8 bases. The CDR3 totals 16 residues. The germline gives CDR1 MNHNS, CDR2 SASEGT. With 2 bases clipped from V and 1 base from J, the junction kept 6 bases outside the gene matches. The CDR3 reads CASSETAGGRNYGYTF. CDR3 coding DNA: TGTGCCAGCAGTGAAACTGCAGGGGGCCGTAACTATGGCTACACCTTC.

The gene calls are TRBV20-1 and TRBJ2-1; D not resolved. Trimming shortened V by 6 bases and J by 5 bases, and 8 bases separated the two germline ends. CDR1 and CDR2 (germline): DFQATT, SNEGSKA (reference sequence). The CDR3 is made up of 11 amino acids. The CDR3: CSAGYDNEQFF. Here the CDR3 DNA reads TGCAGTGCAGGCTACGACAATGAGCAGTTCTTC.